The T cell receptor beta chain described here comes from a study of T cell repertoires in cytomegalovirus infection. Whole-study context: Indications came from public TCR beta signatures; they pointed to CMV infection and to a matching HLA type.

MiXCR, run by TCRdb on the reads, gives a single entry per CDR3 protein. Here the sample spans some 900,000 distinct CDR3 sequences, about 33% being singletons. This CDR3 spans 15 amino acids. V lost 1 base to trimming and J lost 0 bases, with 7 bases between them. CDR1 is MGHRA and CDR2 is YSYEKL in the germline V gene. This clonotype has just one count. Its antigen is undetermined. Study-wide points: HLA-C-restricted CMV-specific TCR beta clonotypes prevailed in the ex vivo response. Pooled public TCR beta family frequency picked out CMV carriers with the relevant HLA.

The source material was cultured CD8+ T cells from PBMCs, sampled from culture after CMV antigen stimulation. This clonotype was obtained from a human donor in good health (CMV status not recorded). Some clones in this sample may be carry-over from other donors' samples. The V gene is TRBV4-1, the J gene TRBJ1-3; no clear D. The CDR3 region is CASSQVAASGNTIYF. The CDR3 region has the DNA TGCGCCAGCAGCCAAGTCGCTGCCTCTGGAAACACCATATATTTT.